This entry features one T cell receptor beta chain sequence. This CDR3 is 13 amino acids long. Germline V gives CDR1 LNHDA, CDR2 SQIVND (reference sequence). This record comes from a study of PD-L1 blockade in urothelial cancer. Study-level information: Male sex and bladder-origin urothelial cancer were recorded for about 90% of the roughly 30 patients. Typically, measured as a median, blood samples had 140,000 or so T cells.

Clones were sequenced by immunoSEQ multiplex PCR, and TCRdb holds only the in-frame ones, with some missing. The sample includes 86,000 or so clones, over 75% of them seen just once. Time point specified: pretreatment peripheral blood. Enrolled patients showed locally advanced or metastatic urothelial carcinoma. The number of samples from each patient was between 1 and 8, taken pretreatment and on-treatment. The sequencing here drew on PBMCs, taken around atezolizumab (anti-PD-L1) treatment. This chain uses TRBV19 with TRBJ2-7; the D gene is possibly TRBD2 (6 bases). This sequence originates from a man between 60 and 70 years old with urothelial cancer. CDR3 protein: CAVRDSVSYEQYF. The CDR3 coding sequence is TGTGCTGTCCGGGACTCCGTTTCCTACGAGCAGTACTTC.